The present entry profiles one T cell receptor beta chain with its context. One end of the junction is discordant with germline, which a read error may explain. This table comes from immunoSEQ multiplex PCR, and its TCRdb copy is limited to in-frame clones, with some not included. The repertoire holds about 180,000 clones, with around 88% as singletons. Germline V lookup: CDR1 LGHNT, CDR2 FRNRAP. There are 11 residues in the CDR3. These data belong to a study of T cell responses to AZD1222 COVID-19 vaccine. The chain couples TRBV12-5 to TRBJ1-5; no clear D gene. The source material was peripheral blood, sampled on day 0 of AZD1222 vaccination. The TCR sequence derives from an adult in good health. CDR3 protein: CASGPASKRRF. CDR3 nucleotides: TGTGCTAGTGGTCCCGCAAGTAAAAGACGTTTT.